The rows below give T cell receptor beta chains drawn from one sample of a study of cytomegalovirus exposure and HLA in healthy donors. Libraries were prepared by immunoSEQ multiplex PCR; TCRdb keeps only in-frame clonotypes and omits some of them. This sample has approximately 300,000 clones, with 86% found just once. Sequencing was carried out using PBMCs. Receptors were obtained from a woman aged 18-29 years in good health and CMV-seronegative. The CDR3 runs from the conserved cysteine through the conserved F or W. The order of the fields is D gene, J gene, V gene, clone size, CDR3 protein, CDR3 DNA. A D gene is named only where the DNA matches it firmly. Clone sizes are given selectively: once, few, many, or a class where the clone is expanded.

>-|TRBJ2-1|TRBV11-3|-
CASSTRGTTLYNEQFF
TGTGCCAGCAGCACGAGGGGGACGACCCTATACAATGAGCAGTTCTTC
>TRBD1|TRBJ1-2|TRBV5-6|-
CASSWTGRIEGYTF
TGTGCCAGCAGCTGGACAGGGAGGATTGAAGGCTACACCTTC
>TRBD2|TRBJ2-1|TRBV2|once
CASSGSGSPYNEQFF
TGTGCCAGCAGTGGTAGCGGGAGTCCCTACAATGAGCAGTTCTTC
>TRBD1|TRBJ1-3|TRBV25-1|-
CASSEYTTGAGNTIYF
TGTGCCAGCAGTGAATATACTACAGGGGCTGGAAACACCATATATTTT
>-|TRBJ1-1|TRBV6-5|once
CASSYGGDTEAFF
TGTGCCAGCAGTTACGGGGGGGACACTGAAGCTTTCTTT
>TRBD2|TRBJ2-7|TRBV15|once
CATSVLTSGRSHEQYF
TGTGCCACCAGCGTCCTGACTAGCGGGAGGTCCCACGAGCAGTACTTC
>-|TRBJ1-2|TRBV28|-
CAVWTEAPNYGYTF
TGTGCCGTATGGACAGAAGCCCCGAACTATGGCTACACCTTC
>-|TRBJ1-4|TRBV5-1|-
CASSLQTREKLFF
TGCGCCAGCAGCCTACAGACCCGGGAAAAACTGTTTTTT
>TRBD1|TRBJ2-3|TRBV6-6|-
CASETGGATQYF
TGTGCCAGCGAGACAGGGGGCGCAACGCAGTATTTT
>TRBD1|TRBJ1-2|TRBV6-5|few
CASSTGQGGYTF
TGTGCCAGCAGTACGGGACAGGGAGGCTACACCTTC
>TRBD1|TRBJ1-1|TRBV6-1|few
CASRWTGQGDEAFF
TGTGCCAGCAGATGGACAGGGCAAGGTGATGAAGCTTTCTTT
>TRBD2|TRBJ2-1|TRBV4-3|-
CASSQGGLAGWSSYNEQFF
TGCGCCAGCAGCCAAGGGGGACTAGCGGGATGGAGCTCCTACAATGAGCAGTTCTTC
>TRBD1|TRBJ2-7|TRBV2|-
CASTSPDRVYEQYF
TGTGCCAGCACCTCACCCGACAGGGTCTACGAGCAGTACTTC
>-|TRBJ2-7|TRBV18|few
CASSPLESYEQYF
TGTGCCAGCTCACCACTCGAGTCCTACGAGCAGTACTTC
>TRBD1|TRBJ1-4|TRBV4-2|-
CASSQAGQQNNEKLFF
TGTGCCAGCAGCCAAGCGGGACAGCAAAATAATGAAAAACTGTTTTTT
>-|TRBJ2-7|TRBV15|-
CATSKGQYEQYF
TGTGCCACCAGCAAAGGACAGTACGAGCAGTACTTC
>TRBD2|TRBJ2-7|TRBV6-1|-
CASRERGLASYEQYF
TGTGCCAGCAGAGAAAGAGGACTAGCGTCTTACGAGCAGTACTTC
>-|TRBJ2-1|TRBV27|-
CASTPFVWRGGRKFNEQFF
TGTGCCAGCACCCCTTTTGTGTGGAGGGGCGGCCGAAAGTTCAATGAGCAGTTCTTC
>TRBD2|TRBJ2-7|TRBV30|-
CAWSSGTSGNEQYF
TGTGCCTGGAGTTCCGGGACTAGCGGGAACGAGCAGTACTTC
>-|TRBJ1-5|TRBV6-5|-
CASSQGSGNQPQHF
TGTGCCAGCAGCCAGGGGTCCGGCAATCAGCCCCAGCATTTT
>-|TRBJ2-1|TRBV29-1|-
CSVVQSGYNEQFF
TGCAGCGTTGTACAATCGGGCTACAATGAGCAGTTCTTC
>TRBD2|TRBJ2-5|TRBV5-1|-
CASSMGLAGAPREETQYF
TGCGCCAGCAGCATGGGACTAGCGGGAGCCCCGAGGGAGGAGACCCAGTACTTC
>TRBD2|TRBJ2-5|TRBV5-1|-
CASSLIAGGEGETQYF
TGCGCCAGCAGCTTGATTGCGGGAGGGGAGGGAGAGACCCAGTACTTC
>-|TRBJ2-2|TRBV4-2|-
CASSQDQAGANTGELFF
TGTGCCAGCAGCCAAGATCAGGCGGGTGCTAACACCGGGGAGCTGTTTTTT
>TRBD1|TRBJ1-1|TRBV6-1|-
CAGRTGVNTEAFF
TGTGCCGGAAGGACAGGGGTGAACACTGAAGCTTTCTTT
>-|TRBJ2-7|TRBV7-2|-
CASSLSTGNSYEQYF
TGTGCCAGCAGCTTAAGCACAGGGAATTCCTACGAGCAGTACTTC
>TRBD1|TRBJ1-2|TRBV18|-
CASSLGQVDHTF
TGTGCCAGCTCCCTGGGACAGGTGGATCACACCTTC
>-|TRBJ1-4|TRBV4-3|-
CASSQVLTTNEKLFF
TGCGCCAGCAGCCAAGTTCTTACAACTAATGAAAAACTGTTTTTT
>-|TRBJ2-7|TRBV7-9|-
CASSFRLAFDEQYF
TGTGCCAGCAGCTTTCGTTTAGCGTTCGACGAGCAGTACTTC
>TRBD2|TRBJ2-7|TRBV19|-
CASSKGLAASYEQYF
TGTGCCAGTAGTAAAGGACTAGCGGCTTCCTACGAGCAGTACTTC